The 10 T cell receptor beta chains below all came from one sample that was sequenced in a study of neurological immune-mediated disorders. Each CDR3 protein gets one entry after TCRdb re-called the 5' RACE reads with MiXCR. The sample holds about 55,000 distinct CDR3 sequences, less than 5% seen once. The sample comprised PBMCs. Every receptor here comes from a man between 45 and 60 years old with multiple sclerosis.

The rearrangement joins TRBV20-1 to TRBJ2-3; 7 bases align to TRBD1. The germline CDR1 and CDR2 sequences are DFQATT and SNEGSKA (reference sequence). The CDR3 has 13 residues. The ends lost 4 bases at V and 5 bases at J; junction bases unmatched: 6. The CDR3 sequence: CSATEGAIDTQYF. CDR3 coding DNA: TGCAGTGCTACAGAGGGGGCGATAGATACGCAGTATTTT.

This clonotype has only a few counts. Being one base from a much bigger clone, this may be a read error. The CDR3 coding sequence is TGTGCCAGCAGCCGTCTCGGACAGGGGAACTATGGCTACACCTTC. It yields the protein CASSRLGQGNYGYTF. J is TRBJ1-2 and V is TRBV7-3; 9 positions agree with TRBD1. V gave up 5 bases and J gave up 2 bases; unmatched junction bases: 6. Germline CDR1 is SGHTA and CDR2 is FQGTGA. This CDR3 has 15 amino acids. Filled out from reference TRBV7-3 and TRBJ1-2, the complete variable domain reads GAGVSQTPSNKVTEKGKYVELRCDPISGHTALYWYRQSLGQGPEFLIYFQGTGAADDSGLPNDRFFAVRPEGSVSTLKIQRTERGDSAVYLCASSRLGQGNYGYTFGSGTRLTVV.

In this sample, this clonotype turned up many times. This chain links TRBV27 with TRBJ2-3, with 7 bases identical to TRBD2. CDR1 and CDR2 from the germline V gene are MNHEY and SMNVEV (reference sequence). The V gene end was trimmed by 0 bases and the J gene end by 4 bases; junction bases not matched to a gene: 7. There are 16 residues in the CDR3. In DNA, the CDR3 is TGTGCCAGCAGTTTATCAGGGACTATTCTATCAGATACGCAGTATTTT. Amino acids: CASSLSGTILSDTQYF.

This clonotype was seen many times. The chain uses TRBV20-1 and TRBJ2-7, with D perhaps matching TRBD2 (5 bases). V was clipped by 6 bases and J by 7 bases, with 16 bases between them. The CDR3 length is 12 residues. The germline V gene encodes CDR1 DFQATT and CDR2 SNEGSKA (reference sequence). The CDR3 loop is CSARIGEREQYF. The CDR3 DNA reads as TGCAGTGCCCGAATCGGGGAGAGGGAGCAGTACTTC.

This clonotype appeared a few times. The germline gene is not matched at one end of the junction; a read error may be the cause. The rearrangement uses TRBV12-3 or TRBV12-4 and TRBJ1-5, with TRBD1 matching over 8 bases. This CDR3 has 16 residues. The CDR3 loop reads CASSFGTGVRNQPQNF. The CDR3, as DNA: TGTGCCAGCAGTTTCGGGACAGGAGTCCGGAATCAGCCCCAGAATTTT.

The CDR3 DNA follows: TGCAGCGTTGAAGCCGATTTCCCCCCGAACACTGAAGCTTTCTTT. It translates to CSVEADFPPNTEAFF. The chain joins TRBV29-1 to TRBJ1-1, with D unresolved. Deletions cut 1 base from V and 1 base from J, with 13 bases between. Germline V gives CDR1 SQVTM, CDR2 ANQGSEA. The CDR3 contains 15 residues.

Details on this clonotype: It may be a read error: a sequence one base away is much more abundant. The chain couples TRBV15 to TRBJ2-2; TRBD2 is a possible D gene (6 bases). With 2 bases removed from V and 6 bases from J, the gap between germline ends came to 10 bases. Germline values: CDR1 LNHNV, CDR2 YYDKDF (reference sequence). The CDR3 runs 14 residues. The CDR3 DNA follows: TGTGCCACCAGCAGATCCGGGGGTGCCGGGGAGCTGTTTTTT. It translates to CATSRSGGAGELFF. The full variable domain, in which reference TRBV15 and TRBJ2-2 provide the parts outside the CDR3, is DAMVIQNPRYQVTQFGKPVTLSCSQTLNHNVMYWYQQKSSQAPKLLFHYYDKDFNNEADTPDNFQSRRPNTSFCFLDIRSPGLGDTAMYLCATSRSGGAGELFFGEGSRLTVL.

This clonotype was found many times. V is TRBV6-5 and J is TRBJ2-5; D gene unclear. Germline V gives CDR1 MNHEY, CDR2 SVGAGI. Trimming stripped 2 bases from V and 5 bases from J, with 15 bases between. The CDR3 consists of 15 residues. The CDR3 DNA reads as TGTGCCAGCAGTTACACCGAGGACGCCGCCGAGACCCAGTACTTC. The encoded protein is CASSYTEDAAETQYF.

A note on this clonotype: Given a much more abundant clone one base away, this may be a read error. V and J are TRBV5-1 and TRBJ2-7; TRBD1 or TRBD2 may be the D gene (8 bases each). V was clipped by 0 bases and J by 3 bases, with 13 bases between them. Germline CDR1 is SGHRS and CDR2 is YFSETQ. This CDR3 spans 15 amino acids. This CDR3 is CASSLAGGTGYEQYF. CDR3 DNA: TGCGCCAGCAGCTTGGCGGGAGGGACAGGCTACGAGCAGTACTTC.

As regards this clonotype: The junction departs from the called germline gene at one end, perhaps through a read error. This chain joins TRBV19 and TRBJ1-6; D is ambiguous. Per germline, CDR1 LNHDA and CDR2 SQIVND (reference sequence). The CDR3 runs to 13 residues. The CDR3 protein is CASSISVSSPLNF. Here the CDR3 DNA reads TGTGCCAGTAGTATATCGGTGTCCTCACCCCTCAACTTT.